This entry lists 15 T cell receptor beta chains sequenced from one sample in a study of T cell repertoires in aging, cancer and after chemotherapy (dated by TCRdb to about 2019). TCR beta rearrangements were amplified from genomic DNA isolated from peripheral blood, not from sorted cells or RNA. TCRdb lists the instrument as Illumina MiSeq. Rearranged TRB sequences spanning V, D and J segments were amplified by multiplex touch-down PCR using a mixed TRB-A/B primer pool. TCRdb handled the public reads itself, with Q25 trimming in fastp and clone calling in MiXCR, and kept productive beta chains. Every CDR3 protein is listed once, alongside the most common genes and DNA of its rows. In this sample the table shows about 13,000 distinct CDR3 sequences, approximately 24% of which occur a single time. About 3% of the sample rests with the top ten. Sequencing was done on a sample of blood. Source of these receptors: a human donor in good health.

This clonotype was counted only a few times. Written as DNA, the CDR3 is TGCGCCAGCAGTGAGTCGAGAGACGCGCAGTATTTT. It encodes CASSESRDAQYF. The rearrangement uses TRBV10-1 and TRBJ2-3; D unresolved. There are 12 residues in the CDR3. Trimming stripped 0 bases from V and 10 bases from J, with 8 bases between. Germline assignment: CDR1 WNHNN and CDR2 SYGVQD (reference sequence).

The chain joins TRBV4-3 to TRBJ1-2; D unclear. Looked up from germline, CDR1 is LGHNA and CDR2 is YSLEER. The germline V and J ends were trimmed by 0 bases and 4 bases, with 12 bases remaining between them. CDR3 length equals 15 residues. In DNA, the CDR3 is TGCGCCAGCAGCCAAGATCTTGGGGATACCTATGGCTACACCTTC. Its translation: CASSQDLGDTYGYTF.

This clonotype was counted only a few times. The chain has TRBV12-3 or TRBV12-4 and TRBJ2-1; 8 bases fit TRBD2. The trim removed 0 bases at V and 6 bases at J, leaving 4 bases unmatched. CDR3 length: 15 amino acids. For the CDR3, the DNA is TGTGCCAGCAGTTTAGCCGGGGGGGCTCCCAATGAGCAGTTCTTC. It is translated as CASSLAGGAPNEQFF.

In regard to this clonotype: Possible read error: a much larger clone is one base away. This chain links TRBV19 with TRBJ1-3; no reliable D call. This CDR3 contains 14 residues. Germline V gene lookup returns CDR1 LNHDA and CDR2 SQIVND (reference sequence). CDR3 coding DNA: TGTGCCAGTAGTGCCCTCGGGTCTGGAACCACCATATATTTT. Translation: CASSALGSGTTIYF.

The gene calls are TRBV18 and TRBJ1-3; TRBD1 matches at 8 bases. V lost 5 bases, J lost 2 bases, and 8 bases stayed unmatched. The CDR3 has 16 residues. Germline assignment: CDR1 KGHSH and CDR2 LQKENI. CDR3 in DNA: TGTGCCAGCTCAGCATACAGGGGGAGGACTGGAAACACCATATATTTT. Amino acids: CASSAYRGRTGNTIYF.

This clonotype was observed a few times. The rearrangement joins TRBV6-1 to TRBJ2-6, with D possibly matching TRBD1 (6 bases). CDR1 is MNHNS, CDR2 SASEGT, per germline. Trimming left V 5 bases short and J 0 bases short, with 17 bases between. CDR3 length: 18 residues. The CDR3 nucleotides read TGTGCCAGCAGTAGCTCGACAGGCATCATCTCTGGGGCCAACGTCCTGACTTTC. As protein: CASSSSTGIISGANVLTF.

The genes are TRBV15 and TRBJ1-4; no definite D call. V lost 0 bases, J lost 7 bases, and 6 bases lay in between. This CDR3 comprises 13 residues. The germline gives CDR1 LNHNV, CDR2 YYDKDF (reference sequence). CDR3 loop: CATSRDSSEKLFF. The CDR3 DNA is TGTGCCACCAGCAGAGATTCCAGTGAAAAACTGTTTTTT. The full variable domain, with the rest looked up from reference TRBV15 and TRBJ1-4, is DAMVIQNPRYQVTQFGKPVTLSCSQTLNHNVMYWYQQKSSQAPKLLFHYYDKDFNNEADTPDNFQSRRPNTSFCFLDIRSPGLGDTAMYLCATSRDSSEKLFFGSGTQLSVL.

Turning to this clonotype: This sequence may be a read error, since a much larger clone differs from it by one base. Without the conserved terminal phenylalanine or tryptophan, this CDR3 likely stems from a read error. This chain uses TRBV29-1 with TRBJ2-1; D is possibly TRBD1 (6 bases). V lost 7 bases and J 7 bases, leaving 20 bases between the germline ends. This CDR3 spans 14 amino acids. From germline, CDR1 is SQVTM and CDR2 ANQGSEA. The CDR3 protein is CSAKQGTSWNEQFS. CDR3 DNA sequence: TGCAGCGCGAAGCAGGGGACCTCGTGGAATGAGCAGTTCTCC.

Of note for this clonotype: This may be a read error: a much more frequent sequence differs by one nucleotide. This rearrangement joins TRBV6-1 to TRBJ2-4; tentatively, D is TRBD1 (6 bases). The J call may be wrong; the DNA end is better matched by TRBJ2-7. Germline CDR1 is MNHNS and CDR2 is SASEGT. The CDR3 has 12 amino acids. The CDR3 DNA sequence: TGTGCCACTTTAACCCGGGACAACGAGCAGTACTTC. It is translated as CATLTRDNEQYF.

The CDR3 sequence: CASRSADRATGYTF. The DNA of the CDR3 is TGTGCCAGCAGATCTGCCGACAGGGCTACTGGCTACACCTTC. This chain joins TRBV28 and TRBJ1-2; 7 bases are shared with TRBD1. This CDR3 is 14 amino acids long. The ends lost 6 bases at V and 7 bases at J; junction bases unmatched: 11. From germline, CDR1 is MDHEN and CDR2 SYDVKM.

This chain links TRBV5-4 with TRBJ2-7, with 11 bases lining up with TRBD1. Germline CDR1 SGHNT, CDR2 YYREEE (reference sequence). The trim removed 0 bases at V and 3 bases at J, leaving 5 bases unmatched. The CDR3 consists of 16 residues. CDR3 in amino acids: CASSLGGTGGLYEQYF. In nucleotides, the CDR3 is TGTGCCAGCAGCTTGGGTGGGACAGGGGGACTCTACGAGCAGTACTTC.

This clonotype was picked up a small number of times. The gene calls are TRBV29-1 and TRBJ2-5; 8 nucleotides line up with TRBD1. Trimming removed 6 bases from V and 1 base from J; junction bases left unmatched: 4. The germline gives CDR1 SQVTM, CDR2 ANQGSEA. The CDR3 length is 13 residues. The CDR3: CSVPGTGQETQYF. The CDR3 region has the DNA TGCAGCGTACCCGGGACAGGCCAAGAGACCCAGTACTTC.

The chain joins TRBV4-3 to TRBJ2-2; tentatively, D is TRBD1 or TRBD2 (6 bases each). V was shortened by 6 bases and J by 5 bases, with 13 bases between the two germline ends. The CDR3 is made up of 14 amino acids. The germline V gene has CDR1 LGHNA and CDR2 YSLEER. The CDR3 protein is CASREGGQTGELFF. Here the CDR3 DNA reads TGCGCCAGCAGAGAGGGGGGCCAAACCGGGGAGCTGTTTTTT.

The table lists this clonotype with a few counts. The V call is TRBV27, the J call TRBJ2-1, with a weak D call TRBD2 (5 bases). Germline V gene lookup returns CDR1 MNHEY and CDR2 SMNVEV (reference sequence). V was cut by 3 bases and J by 2 bases, with 11 bases left in between. This CDR3 is 15 amino acids long. The CDR3 nucleotides read TGTGCCAGCAGTTTCCTAAGCGGACCCTACAATGAGCAGTTCTTC. Translating gives CASSFLSGPYNEQFF.

This clonotype was detected a few times. This chain joins TRBV12-3 or TRBV12-4 and TRBJ2-3, with D tentatively TRBD2 (6 bases). V lost 2 bases and J lost 1, with 10 bases in between. The CDR3 spans 15 residues. The CDR3: CASSLSEGRTDTQYF. Here the CDR3 DNA reads TGTGCCAGCAGTTTATCGGAGGGTCGCACAGATACGCAGTATTTT.